The subject of this entry is one T cell receptor beta chain. This clone's antigen is unknown. No quality values exist for individual bases; no much larger clone is one base distant. The entry originates in a study of post-analysis software for immune sequencing data (dated by TCRdb to the mid-2010s). About the investigation overall: The recorded disease courses included relapsing-remitting, secondary progressive and progressive-relapsing multiple sclerosis, and some patients had no subtype annotation. A subset of samples was prepared in parallel using single-end sample barcoding, then pooled and co-amplified after Illumina adapter ligation. The patient repertoires were set against about 12 previously published healthy control repertoires from donors whose ages ranged from roughly 6 to 27 years. Broad study findings and their caveats: Significantly higher frequencies in patients than in controls were found for roughly five TRBV segments, including TRBV5-6, TRBV5-1 and TRBV20-1. Compared with controls, multiple sclerosis patients had significantly lower normalized Chao1 diversity, a finding suggesting substantial peripheral T-cell clonal expansion. Direct clustering with F measure showed strong co-clustering of samples prepared in the same batch, prompting a batch-effect correction. The control group was slightly older than the multiple sclerosis patient group.

To demonstrate the VDJtools post-analysis software, the study profiled TCR beta repertoires from the peripheral blood of around 13 young patients with multiple sclerosis. Multiple sclerosis patients were children and adolescents aged roughly 6 to 17 years. CDR1 and CDR2, per the germline V gene, are SGHVS and FNYEAQ. From the cysteine through the phenylalanine, the CDR3 covers 15 amino acids. This entry keeps only the CDR3 DNA: 45 bases, framed from base 1. V was cut back by 1 base and J by 8 bases, leaving a gap of 15 bases between them. Library method: PCR. Instrument used: Illumina HiSeq 2500. To reduce PCR and sequencing biases, unique molecular identifiers were incorporated into the TCR beta cDNA libraries. Approximately 500,000 cDNA molecules were obtained per 1 to 10 million input T cells, so each molecule approximated one T cell. The same protocol used for the earlier healthy control dataset was applied to prepare and sequence the patient libraries. Samples belonging to the same batch were prepared together, multiplexed and sequenced on a shared HiSeq lane. Per the source publication's procedure: MIGEC was used to process the raw barcoded reads, and molecular identifier groups with only a single read were discarded before consensus assembly and CDR3 extraction. Clonotype tables were post-analysed with VDJtools, and diversity was normalized by down-sampling all datasets to the smallest sample size. To correct batch-related cross-sample contamination, repertoire overlap clustering matched CDR3 amino acid sequences but not nucleotide sequences. The public sequencing data were trimmed at Q25 with fastp and processed into clonotypes with MiXCR by TCRdb, which kept only in-frame beta chains. Entries are consolidated by CDR3 protein sequence, retaining the most common genes and DNA. The V and J calls and clone size are TCRdb's, not the authors'. The sample records about 430,000 distinct CDR3 sequences, approximately 37% of which are singletons. Clones ranked in the top ten supply 7.6% of the sample.

The rearranged segments are TRBV7-6 and TRBJ1-5, and TRBD1 may be the D gene, going by 6 matching bases. This clonotype originated in a girl aged 2 to 9 with multiple sclerosis. The sequenced sample was blood. DNA sequence: TGTGCCAGCAGCTTAGGGGGGCAGCCCACCGAGCCCCAGCATTTT. Its protein product is CASSLGGQPTEPQHF. Beyond the CDR3, the reference TRBV7-6 and TRBJ1-5 genes provide the residues; the full variable domain reads: GAGVSQSPRYKVTKRGQDVALRCDPISGHVSLYWYRQALGQGPEFLTYFNYEAQQDKSGLPNDRFSAERPEGSISTLTIQRTEQRDSAMYRCASSLGGQPTEPQHFGDGTRLSIL.